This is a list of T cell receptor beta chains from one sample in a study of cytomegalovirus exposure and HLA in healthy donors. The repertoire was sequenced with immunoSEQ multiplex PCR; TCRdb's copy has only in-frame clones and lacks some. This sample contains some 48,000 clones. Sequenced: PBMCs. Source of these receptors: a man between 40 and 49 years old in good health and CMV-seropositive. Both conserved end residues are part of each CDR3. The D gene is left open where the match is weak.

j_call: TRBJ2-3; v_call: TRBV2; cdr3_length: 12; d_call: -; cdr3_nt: TGTGCCAGCACCCTTGCTCGGGATACGCAGTATTTT; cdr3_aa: CASTLARDTQYF
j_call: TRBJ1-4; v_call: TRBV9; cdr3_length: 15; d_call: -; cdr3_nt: TGTGCCAGCAGCGTAGTGGGCTCACCTAATGAAAAACTGTTTTTT; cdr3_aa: CASSVVGSPNEKLFF
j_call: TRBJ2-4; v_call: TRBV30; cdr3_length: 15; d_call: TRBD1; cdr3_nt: TGTGCCTGGAGCCCTGACAGGGGGTTCGGGAACATTCAGTACTTC; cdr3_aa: CAWSPDRGFGNIQYF
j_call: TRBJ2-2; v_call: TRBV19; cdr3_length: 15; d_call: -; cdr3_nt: TGTGCCAGTAGTAACAGGGAGTTGAACACCGGGGAGCTGTTTTTT; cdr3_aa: CASSNRELNTGELFF
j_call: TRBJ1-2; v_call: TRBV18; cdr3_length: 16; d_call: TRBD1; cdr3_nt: TGTGCCAGCTCACACGGGGACAGGGCTGACAACTATGGCTACACCTTC; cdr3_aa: CASSHGDRADNYGYTF
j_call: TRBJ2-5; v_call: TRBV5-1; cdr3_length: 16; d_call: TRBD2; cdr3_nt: TGCGCCAGCAGCTTGTCCAGGACTAGCGGGAGAGAGACCCAGTACTTC; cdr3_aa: CASSLSRTSGRETQYF
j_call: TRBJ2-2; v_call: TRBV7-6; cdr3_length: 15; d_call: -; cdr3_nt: TGTGCCAGCAGCGAAAGGGGTCCCTCCACCGGGGAGCTGTTTTTT; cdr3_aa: CASSERGPSTGELFF
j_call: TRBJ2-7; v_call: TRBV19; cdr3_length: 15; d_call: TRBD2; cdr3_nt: TGTGCCAGTAGTATGAGGGGACTAGCGGTATACGAGCAGTACTTC; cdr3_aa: CASSMRGLAVYEQYF
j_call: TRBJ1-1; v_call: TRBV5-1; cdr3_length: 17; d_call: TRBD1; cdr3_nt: TGCGCCAGCACTCCGGCTTGGACAGGGGTCATGAACACTGAAGCTTTCTTT; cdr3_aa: CASTPAWTGVMNTEAFF
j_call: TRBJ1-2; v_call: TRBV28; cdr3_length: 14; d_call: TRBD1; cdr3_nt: TGTGCCAGCAGTCAGCTACAGGGGGCCTATGGCTACACCTTC; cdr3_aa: CASSQLQGAYGYTF
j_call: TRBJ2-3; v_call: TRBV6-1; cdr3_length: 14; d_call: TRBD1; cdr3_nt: TGTGCCAGCATTTTAGGACAGGCCACAGATACGCAGTATTTT; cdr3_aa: CASILGQATDTQYF
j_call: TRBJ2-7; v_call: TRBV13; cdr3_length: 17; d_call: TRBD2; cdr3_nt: TGTGCCAGCAGCCCCCGGGCGGGGGAGGGGAGGTTCTACGAGCAGTACTTC; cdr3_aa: CASSPRAGEGRFYEQYF
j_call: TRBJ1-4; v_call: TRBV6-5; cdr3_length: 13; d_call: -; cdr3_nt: TGTGCCAGCAGTTACGCCAAGGGGGAAAAACTGTTTTTT; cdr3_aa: CASSYAKGEKLFF
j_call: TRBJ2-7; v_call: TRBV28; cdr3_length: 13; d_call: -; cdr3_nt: TGTGCCAGCAGTGGGGGCCTTTCCTACGAGCAGTACTTC; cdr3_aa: CASSGGLSYEQYF
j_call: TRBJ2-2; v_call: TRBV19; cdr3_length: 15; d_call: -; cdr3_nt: TGTGCCAGTAGTAATGGACTTCCCAACACCGGGGAGCTGTTTTTT; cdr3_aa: CASSNGLPNTGELFF
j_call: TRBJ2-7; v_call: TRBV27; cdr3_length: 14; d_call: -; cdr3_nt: TGTGCCAGCAGTCTACAGCCAAGGCTCTACGAGCAGTACTTC; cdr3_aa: CASSLQPRLYEQYF
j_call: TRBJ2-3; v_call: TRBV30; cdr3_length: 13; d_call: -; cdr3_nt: TGTGCCTGGAATGAGGAGATGGCAGATACGCAGTATTTT; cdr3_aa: CAWNEEMADTQYF
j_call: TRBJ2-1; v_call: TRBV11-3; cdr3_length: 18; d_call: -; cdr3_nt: TGTGCCAGCAGCCCGGCCCTCTCCGCTAGAGGCTCCTACAATGAGCAGTTCTTC; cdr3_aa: CASSPALSARGSYNEQFF
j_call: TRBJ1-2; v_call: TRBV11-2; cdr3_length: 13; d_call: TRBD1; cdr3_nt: TGTGCCAGCAGCCCTCAGGGGGCCGGGGGCTACTCCTTC; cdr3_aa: CASSPQGAGGYSF
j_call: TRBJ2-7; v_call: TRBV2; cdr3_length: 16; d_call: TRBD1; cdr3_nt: TGTGCCAGCAGTGAAGCGCACGACAGGGGGGGTTACGAGCAGTACTTC; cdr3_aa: CASSEAHDRGGYEQYF
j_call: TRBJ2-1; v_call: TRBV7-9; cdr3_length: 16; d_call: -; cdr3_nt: TGTGCCAGCAGCTTAGCATATCGGCTAGAGGACAATGAGCAGTTCTTC; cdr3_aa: CASSLAYRLEDNEQFF
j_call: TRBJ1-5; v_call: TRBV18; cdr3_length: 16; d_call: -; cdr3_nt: TGTGCCAGCTCACCACCCTGGGCAGGCAGCAATCAGCCCCAGCATTTT; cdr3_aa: CASSPPWAGSNQPQHF
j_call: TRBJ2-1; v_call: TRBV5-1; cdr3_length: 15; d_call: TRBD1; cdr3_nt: TGCGCCAGCAGCTTTTCGACAGGGGGTAGAGGTGAGCAGTTCTTC; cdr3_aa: CASSFSTGGRGEQFF
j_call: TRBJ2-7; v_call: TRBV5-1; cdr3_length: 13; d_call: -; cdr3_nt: TGCGCCAGCAGCTTTTCAGATTCCTACGAGCAGTACTTC; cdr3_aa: CASSFSDSYEQYF
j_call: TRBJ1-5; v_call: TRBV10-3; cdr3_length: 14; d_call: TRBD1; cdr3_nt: TGTGCCATCAGTGAAGCAGGGGGTAATCAGCCCCAGCATTTT; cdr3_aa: CAISEAGGNQPQHF
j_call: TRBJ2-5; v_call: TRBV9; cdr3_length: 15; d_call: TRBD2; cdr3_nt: TGTGCCAGCAGCGTAGGCGGGGGGGAGCAAGAGACCCAGTACTTC; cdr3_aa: CASSVGGGEQETQYF
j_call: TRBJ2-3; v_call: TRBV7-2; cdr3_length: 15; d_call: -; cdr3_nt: TGTGCCAGCAGCTCCGGGGGGCCTGCACAAGATACGCAGTATTTT; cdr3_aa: CASSSGGPAQDTQYF
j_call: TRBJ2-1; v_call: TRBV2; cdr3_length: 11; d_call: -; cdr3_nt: TGTGCCAGCAGTGGAGGTAATGAGCAGTTCTTC; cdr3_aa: CASSGGNEQFF